Listed below are T cell receptor beta chains from one sample, sequenced in a study of T-cell reconstitution after alpha-beta-depleted transplantation in children. One entry per CDR3 protein, called by TCRdb with MiXCR from the PCR reads. The table has roughly 200,000 distinct CDR3 sequences, about a tenth seen once; the top ten hold approximately 6.2%. The sample was PBMCs from the stem cell graft donor, taken from the stem cell graft. The receptors derive from a human donor who donated a stem cell graft to a child with acute lymphoblastic leukemia. The CDR3 runs from the conserved cysteine through the conserved F or W. Fields, in order: V gene, clone size, D gene, J gene, CDR3 protein, CDR3 DNA. A D gene is named only where the DNA matches it firmly. Clone size is stated in some rows and not others, as once, few, many or a class when expanded.

V: TRBV11-1; size: few; D: -; J: TRBJ2-2; CDR3: CASSLVARLAGRYGELFF; DNA: TGTGCCAGCAGCTTAGTGGCCCGTCTCGCGGGACGCTACGGGGAGCTGTTTTTT
V: TRBV4-1; size: -; D: TRBD2; J: TRBJ2-5; CDR3: CASSQGFSGGGSLQETQYF; DNA: TGCGCCAGCAGCCAAGGTTTTTCGGGGGGTGGCTCCCTCCAAGAGACCCAGTACTTC
V: TRBV5-1; size: many; D: TRBD1; J: TRBJ1-5; CDR3: CASSLAGGGNQPQHF; DNA: TGCGCCAGCAGCTTAGCAGGGGGAGGCAATCAGCCCCAGCATTTT
V: TRBV27; size: -; D: -; J: TRBJ2-2; CDR3: CASSLSTSGGELFF; DNA: TGTGCCAGCAGTTTATCGACCTCGGGCGGGGAGCTGTTTTTT
V: TRBV29-1; size: few; D: -; J: TRBJ2-3; CDR3: CSVGGSSTDTQYF; DNA: TGCAGCGTTGGAGGGTCTAGCACAGATACGCAGTATTTT
V: TRBV6-5; size: many; D: -; J: TRBJ2-7; CDR3: CASSYSGPYSYEQYF; DNA: TGTGCCAGCAGTTACTCTGGACCGTACTCCTACGAGCAGTACTTC
V: TRBV5-1; size: -; D: TRBD2; J: TRBJ2-7; CDR3: CASRLLPGLADNSYEQYF; DNA: TGCGCCAGCAGACTACTACCGGGACTAGCGGATAACTCCTACGAGCAGTACTTC
V: TRBV7-8; size: -; D: -; J: TRBJ2-7; CDR3: CASSLTTISYEQYF; DNA: TGTGCCAGCAGCTTAACGACAATCTCCTACGAGCAGTACTTC
V: TRBV4-2; size: few; D: -; J: TRBJ1-2; CDR3: CASSQDSGSGDGYTF; DNA: TGTGCCAGCAGCCAAGATTCGGGATCTGGTGATGGCTACACCTTC
V: TRBV21-1; size: -; D: -; J: TRBJ1-5; CDR3: CASVGGTISESNQPQHF; DNA: TGTGCCAGCGTCGGCGGGACGATCAGCGAAAGCAATCAGCCCCAGCATTTT
V: TRBV5-1; size: many; D: -; J: TRBJ2-1; CDR3: CASSTLGGPGNEQFF; DNA: TGCGCCAGCAGCACTTTGGGGGGGCCGGGGAATGAGCAGTTCTTC
V: TRBV7-8; size: many; D: TRBD1; J: TRBJ1-5; CDR3: CASSPEGQGSNQPQHF; DNA: TGTGCCAGCAGCCCGGAAGGACAGGGGAGCAATCAGCCCCAGCATTTT
V: TRBV12-3/TRBV12-4; size: many; D: -; J: TRBJ1-2; CDR3: CASSLTGNYGYTF; DNA: TGTGCCAGCAGTTTAACAGGGAACTATGGCTACACCTTC
V: TRBV4-3; size: many; D: -; J: TRBJ1-5; CDR3: CASSPRQNQPQHF; DNA: TGCGCCAGCAGCCCGCGACAGAATCAGCCCCAGCATTTT
V: TRBV7-9; size: many; D: TRBD1; J: TRBJ2-7; CDR3: CASSRGQGDYEQYF; DNA: TGTGCCAGCAGCCGCGGACAGGGCGACTACGAGCAGTACTTC
V: TRBV29-1; size: -; D: TRBD2; J: TRBJ2-7; CDR3: CSAVSRTGGGSFYEQYF; DNA: TGCAGCGCCGTCTCCCGAACTGGCGGGGGGAGCTTCTACGAGCAGTACTTC